The entry that follows covers one TCR beta chain sequence. Its antigen is still unknown. The entry originates in a study of naive and memory T cell subsets. V shed 6 bases and J shed 1 base, with 12 bases lying between them. The CDR3 contains 14 residues. In germline, CDR1 is MDHEN, CDR2 SYDVKM. Two oligonucleotides, mixed equimolar, formed the beta constant-region primer covering TRBC1 and TRBC2. Nested alpha and beta constant-region primers with the SP2 primer drove four PCR rounds on ligated cDNA. An oligonucleotide with the SP2 primer and a 12-nucleotide UMI was ligated to the cDNA 3' end. Each CDR3 protein is one row after TCRdb ran MiXCR on the UMI-ligation and nested PCR reads. The profile shows roughly 150,000 distinct CDR3 sequences, approximately 21% of them singletons. Whole-study results and caveats: Especially in CD8 cells, naive repertoires contained a few larger clonotypes, possibly CD45RA-re-expressing memory cells.

This TCR was sampled from a human donor in good health. The specimen was naive CD8+ T cells from blood. The rearrangement links TRBV28 to TRBJ1-1, with a possible D match to TRBD1 (5 bases). CDR3 protein: CASRPDIKNTEAFF. DNA of the CDR3: TGTGCCAGCAGACCGGACATAAAGAACACTGAAGCTTTCTTT.